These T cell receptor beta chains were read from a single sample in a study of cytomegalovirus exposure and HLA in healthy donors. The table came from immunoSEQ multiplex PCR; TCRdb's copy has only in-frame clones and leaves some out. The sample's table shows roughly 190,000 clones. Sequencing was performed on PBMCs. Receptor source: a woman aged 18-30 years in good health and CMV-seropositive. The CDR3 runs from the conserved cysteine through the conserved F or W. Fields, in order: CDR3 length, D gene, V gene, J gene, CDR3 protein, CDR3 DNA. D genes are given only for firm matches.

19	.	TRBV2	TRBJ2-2	CASSEAPPARRAHTGELFF	TGTGCCAGCAGTGAAGCCCCCCCAGCGAGGAGGGCCCACACCGGGGAGCTGTTTTTT
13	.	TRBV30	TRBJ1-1	CAWRDNLNTEAFF	TGTGCCTGGAGGGACAACCTAAACACTGAAGCTTTCTTT
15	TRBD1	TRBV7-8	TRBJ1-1	CASSFGYQGGTEAFF	TGTGCCAGCAGCTTCGGTTACCAGGGGGGCACTGAAGCTTTCTTT
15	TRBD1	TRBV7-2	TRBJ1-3	CASTSDRYTGNTIYF	TGTGCCAGCACTTCGGACAGGTATACAGGAAACACCATATATTTT
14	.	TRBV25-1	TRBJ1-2	CASSEYWGGEGYTF	TGTGCCAGCAGTGAATACTGGGGGGGCGAAGGCTACACCTTC
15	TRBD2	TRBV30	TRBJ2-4	CAWSWGRAAKNIQYF	TGTGCCTGGAGTTGGGGGAGGGCAGCCAAAAACATTCAGTACTTC
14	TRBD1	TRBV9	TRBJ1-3	CASSGTGDGNTIYF	TGTGCCAGCAGCGGAACAGGGGATGGAAACACCATATATTTT
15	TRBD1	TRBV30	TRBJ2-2	CAFRTGGFRTGELFF	TGTGCATTCCGAACAGGGGGGTTTCGCACCGGGGAGCTGTTTTTT
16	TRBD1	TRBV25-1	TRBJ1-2	CASSETGTGSPGSYTF	TGTGCCAGCAGTGAGACCGGGACAGGGTCCCCGGGAAGCTACACCTTC
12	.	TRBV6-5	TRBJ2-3	CASMTSVNTQYF	TGTGCCAGCATGACTTCGGTAAATACGCAGTATTTT
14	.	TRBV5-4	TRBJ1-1	CASSSEEGGTEAFF	TGTGCCAGCAGCTCGGAGGAGGGGGGGACTGAAGCTTTCTTT
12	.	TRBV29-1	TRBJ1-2	CSANQGIGGYTF	TGCAGCGCTAATCAGGGAATTGGAGGCTACACCTTC
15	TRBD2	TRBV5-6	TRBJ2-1	CASSTYVLADNEQFF	TGTGCCAGCAGCACGTATGTACTAGCGGACAATGAGCAGTTCTTC
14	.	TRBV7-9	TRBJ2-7	CASSLSDTSYEQYF	TGTGCCAGCAGCTTATCGGACACTTCCTACGAGCAGTACTTC
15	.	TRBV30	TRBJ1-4	CAWSLLTGSGEKLFF	TGTGCCTGGAGTCTACTCACAGGTAGTGGTGAAAAACTGTTTTTT
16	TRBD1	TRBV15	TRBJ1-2	CATSRDWGTDNYGYTF	TGTGCCACCAGCAGAGATTGGGGGACAGATAACTATGGCTACACCTTC
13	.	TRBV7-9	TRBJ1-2	CASSSYQGGGYTF	TGTGCCAGCAGCTCGTATCAGGGAGGCGGCTACACCTTC
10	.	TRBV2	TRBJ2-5	CASILEAQYF	.
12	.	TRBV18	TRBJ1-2	CASSARDMIGTF	TGTGCCAGCTCAGCCCGGGACATGATAGGCACCTTC
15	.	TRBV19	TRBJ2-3	CASSMGGARTDTQYF	TGTGCCAGTAGTATGGGGGGGGCCCGCACAGATACGCAGTATTTT
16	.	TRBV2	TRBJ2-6	CASSETTGSGANVLTF	TGTGCCAGCAGTGAAACCACAGGGTCTGGGGCCAACGTCCTGACTTTC
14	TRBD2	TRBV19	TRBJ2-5	CASSILAGPETQYF	TGTGCCAGTAGTATCTTAGCGGGACCAGAGACCCAGTACTTC
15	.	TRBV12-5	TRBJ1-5	CASGFTSNRVQPQHF	TGTGCTAGTGGTTTTACCTCCAACAGGGTCCAGCCCCAGCATTTT
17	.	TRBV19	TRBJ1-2	CASSIGGGAGRIYGYTF	TGTGCCAGTAGTATAGGAGGTGGGGCCGGACGGATCTATGGCTACACCTTC
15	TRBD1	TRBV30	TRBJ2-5	CAWSPDRAIGREQYF	TGTGCCTGGAGTCCCGACAGGGCCATCGGTAGGGAGCAGTACTTC
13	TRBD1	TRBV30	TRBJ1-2	CAWSPTGVYGYTF	TGTGCCTGGAGTCCGACAGGGGTCTATGGCTACACCTTC
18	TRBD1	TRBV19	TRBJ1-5	CASSTPGTGWHSNQPQHF	TGTGCCAGTAGTACCCCCGGGACAGGGTGGCATAGCAATCAGCCCCAGCATTTT